The following is a T cell receptor (beta chain) sequence with its context. The antigen is not known. The sample is drawn from a study of cytomegalovirus exposure and HLA in healthy donors. The overall study: In a later analysis, the approximately 110 validation repertoires were reported to have used the same platform as the approximately 670 first-cohort repertoires.

This table comes from immunoSEQ multiplex PCR, and its TCRdb copy is limited to in-frame clones, with some not included. The data show some 250,000 clones, around 91% seen once. Study-wide points: First-cohort TCR clusters tended to co-occur in the 90 to 150 validation repertoires, a later analysis found. Altogether, around 160 TCR beta chains were recorded as cytomegalovirus-associated.

Germline V gene data show CDR1 as SGHDT and CDR2 as YYEEEE. The CDR3 spans 15 residues. The V gene lost 4 bases and the J gene lost 3 bases, with 14 bases spanning the gap. While the first cohort had around 700 subjects, the donors belonged to the separate validation cohort of roughly 130 subjects. The chain joins TRBV5-6 to TRBJ2-1; D unresolved. Sequencing was done on a sample of PBMCs. This sequence was found in a woman in her twenties or thirties in good health and CMV-seronegative. The DNA of the CDR3 is TGTGCCAGCAGCGTATATGCTAAAGACTACAATGAGCAGTTCTTC. This encodes CASSVYAKDYNEQFF.